The 28 T cell receptor beta chains in this list originate from one sample, sequenced in a study of blood T cell repertoires in COVID-19. The data were produced by immunoSEQ multiplex PCR, yet TCRdb's version contains in-frame clones alone and is incomplete. The repertoire holds 200,000 to 300,000 clones, with roughly 80% as singletons. Material: peripheral blood. The receptor source for this set is a man aged 55 to 70 with acute or convalescent COVID-19.

In this sample, this clone turned up a few times. The CDR3 DNA follows: TGCAGCGTGGAGGACAGGGGCAGATACAATGAGCAGTTCTTC. The encoded protein is CSVEDRGRYNEQFF. The chain is built from TRBV29-1 and TRBJ2-1; 9 bases align to TRBD1. The CDR3 spans 14 residues. The trim removed 6 bases at V and 4 bases at J, leaving 7 bases unmatched. CDR1 and CDR2 from the germline V gene are SQVTM and ANQGSEA.

J is TRBJ2-2 and V is TRBV6-5; 7 nucleotides align to TRBD1. The V gene's germline CDR1 is MNHEY and CDR2 SVGAGI. The ends lost 4 bases at V and 7 bases at J; junction bases unmatched: 9. There are 15 residues in the CDR3. CDR3 bases: TGTGCCAGCAGTTCCAGGGGGACGCATGGCGGGGAGCTGTTTTTT. It yields the protein CASSSRGTHGGELFF.

J is TRBJ2-7 and V is TRBV9, with 7 bases matching TRBD2. The V segment lost 0 bases and the J segment 5 bases; nucleotides outside the gene matches: 8. The CDR3 totals 15 residues. Germline values: CDR1 SGDLS, CDR2 YYNGEE. The CDR3 DNA reads as TGTGCCAGCAGCGTAGATGGCGGGGGTAGCGACGAGCAGTACTTC. Amino acids: CASSVDGGGSDEQYF. The full variable domain, in which reference TRBV9 and TRBJ2-7 provide the parts outside the CDR3, is DSGVTQTPKHLITATGQRVTLRCSPRSGDLSVYWYQQSLDQGLQFLIQYYNGEERAKGNILERFSAQQFPDLHSELNLSSLELGDSALYFCASSVDGGGSDEQYFGPGTRLTVT.

V usage is TRBV27 and J usage is TRBJ2-7; 10 bases map to TRBD1. Trimming cost V 8 bases and J 1 base; bases outside gene matches: 11. Germline-derived CDR1 and CDR2 are MNHEY and SMNVEV (reference sequence). The CDR3 length is 16 residues. The chain's CDR3 is CASLSVPGQGSYEQYF. The CDR3 DNA follows: TGTGCCAGCCTCTCGGTACCGGGACAGGGGTCCTACGAGCAGTACTTC.

This clone showed up just a few times. The chain couples TRBV3-1 (or the pseudogene TRBV3-2) to TRBJ2-3; D perhaps matches TRBD2 (6 bases). V was shortened by 4 bases and J by 2 bases, with 13 bases between the two germline ends. The CDR3 is 15 residues long. In germline, CDR1 is LGHDT, CDR2 YNNKEL (reference sequence). CDR3 coding DNA: TGTGCCAGCAGCCCGGACTATCGTCACACAGATACGCAGTATTTT. Residues: CASSPDYRHTDTQYF.

The rearrangement joins TRBV7-2 to TRBJ2-5; 8 nucleotides line up with TRBD2. CDR3 size: 12 residues. The trim removed 9 bases at V and 4 bases at J, leaving 4 bases unmatched. Looked up from germline, CDR1 is SGHTA and CDR2 is FQGNSA. The CDR3 DNA is TGTGCCAGGGGTCTAGCGGGAGAGACCCAGTACTTC. Translating gives CARGLAGETQYF.

The chain has TRBV3-1 (or the pseudogene TRBV3-2) and TRBJ2-7, with D possibly matching TRBD1 (6 bases). The CDR3 length is 15 residues. Germline loops: CDR1 LGHDT, CDR2 YNNKEL (reference sequence). Between the trimmed V and J ends, which lost 1 base and 2 bases, there was a span of 12 bases. CDR3 region: CASSQGTARPYEQYF. The CDR3 DNA is TGTGCCAGCAGCCAAGGGACAGCCCGTCCCTACGAGCAGTACTTC.

Turning to this clone: This specimen includes other DNA sequences encoding the same CDR3. The chain employs TRBV19 and TRBJ1-1, with D uncertain. V lost 3 bases to trimming and J lost 5 bases, with 19 bases between them. This CDR3 spans 16 amino acids. Per germline, CDR1 LNHDA and CDR2 SQIVND (reference sequence). The CDR3 here is CASSMSGGTRVTEAFF. DNA for the CDR3: TGTGCCAGTAGTATGTCGGGAGGCACGAGGGTTACTGAAGCTTTCTTT.

CDR3 DNA: TGTGCCAGCAGGACGGATAGGGAGGGTCAGCCCCAGCATTTT. Translating it yields CASRTDREGQPQHF. The chain joins TRBV2 to TRBJ1-5; no clear D. The CDR3 has 14 amino acids. The ends were cut back, 6 bases at V and 6 bases at J, with 15 bases in the middle. Germline values: CDR1 SNHLY, CDR2 FYNNEI. The full variable domain, rest sourced from reference TRBV2 and TRBJ1-5, is EPEVTQTPSHQVTQMGQEVILRCVPISNHLYFYWYRQILGQKVEFLVSFYNNEISEKSEIFDDQFSVERPDGSNFTLKIRSTKLEDSAMYFCASRTDREGQPQHFGDGTRLSIL.

The chain couples TRBV18 to TRBJ2-3; no clear D gene. This CDR3 has 15 residues. The V end was cut by 6 bases, the J end by 1 base, with 14 bases between. Germline assignment: CDR1 KGHSH and CDR2 LQKENI. The CDR3 region has the DNA TGTGCCAGCTCCGCGAGCGCTTATGGCACAGATACGCAGTATTTT. The encoded protein is CASSASAYGTDTQYF.

The chain recombines TRBV24-1 with TRBJ2-5, with TRBD1 identical over 8 bases. The CDR3 is 15 amino acids. Losses at the gene ends were 3 bases for V and 4 bases for J; bases not matched to a gene: 6. Germline V lookup: CDR1 KGHDR, CDR2 SFDVKD. The CDR3 is CATSDPTGAGETQYF. CDR3 DNA sequence: TGTGCCACCAGTGATCCGACAGGGGCTGGAGAGACCCAGTACTTC.

The chain links TRBV6-6 to TRBJ1-3; the D is unclear. CDR1 is MNHNY, CDR2 SVGAGI, per germline (reference sequence). Trimming took off 5 bases at V and 4 bases at J, with 9 bases between the two ends. The CDR3 extends over 13 amino acids. Here the CDR3 DNA reads TGTGCCAGCAGTCGTGGGCTAGGAAACACCATATATTTT. Its translation: CASSRGLGNTIYF.

The rearrangement uses TRBV12-5 and TRBJ2-3; 13 nucleotides line up with TRBD2. CDR1 and CDR2 (germline): LGHNT, FRNRAP. CDR3 size: 23 residues. V trimming: 3 bases; J trimming: 1 base; junction bases outside the gene matches: 22. CDR3: CASGFSTHPSTSGRPRGTDTQYF. CDR3 DNA sequence: TGTGCTAGTGGTTTCTCCACCCATCCTTCGACTAGCGGGAGGCCGAGGGGCACAGATACGCAGTATTTT.

The rearrangement links TRBV9 to TRBJ2-5; 10 bases align to TRBD2. The CDR3 has 15 amino acids. CDR1 is SGDLS and CDR2 is YYNGEE in the germline V gene. V was clipped by 4 bases and J by 1 base; unmatched bases: 4. CDR3 DNA: TGTGCCAGCAGCCCAAGCGGGGGGGCCCAAGAGACCCAGTACTTC. As protein: CASSPSGGAQETQYF.

The rearrangement joins TRBV6-2 or TRBV6-3 to TRBJ2-1; TRBD1 is a possible D gene (6 bases). The CDR3 runs 12 residues. The V gene's germline CDR1 is MNHEY and CDR2 SVGEGT. Trimming cost V 5 bases and J 8 bases, with 10 bases left between them. CDR3 protein: CASSHHRDEQFF. CDR3 DNA sequence: TGTGCCAGCAGTCACCACAGGGATGAGCAGTTCTTC.

Turning to this clone: The junction does not match germline at one end; this may be a read error. This chain joins TRBV7-3 and TRBJ2-1; TRBD2 matches 8 bases. This CDR3 contains 12 residues. CDR1 is SGHTA, CDR2 FQGTGA, per germline. The CDR3 loop reads CASSPERGRPVF. The CDR3 nucleotides read TGTGCCAGCAGCCCAGAGCGGGGGCGCCCGGTCTTC.

This rearrangement joins TRBV7-2 to TRBJ1-5; TRBD1 matches 12 bases. The CDR3 totals 15 residues. V shed 4 bases, J shed 11 bases, and the junction held 9 bases outside the gene matches. CDR1 SGHTA and CDR2 FQGNSA come from the germline V gene. CDR3 sequence: CASSSGQGAMGAQHF. CDR3 DNA: TGTGCCAGCAGCTCGGGACAGGGGGCGATGGGGGCCCAGCATTTT.

CDR3 sequence: CATTPRTGDNSPLHF. The CDR3 nucleotides read TGTGCCACCACCCCCCGCACGGGGGATAATTCACCCCTCCACTTT. V is TRBV10-3 and J is TRBJ1-6, with D tentatively TRBD1 (5 bases). Trimming pared 10 bases from V and 5 bases from J, leaving 18 bases between. Looked up from germline, CDR1 is ENHRY and CDR2 is SYGVKD. The CDR3 length is 15 residues.

This sequence joins TRBV28 and TRBJ1-4, with 7 bases aligning to TRBD1. The germline CDR1 and CDR2 sequences are MDHEN and SYDVKM. Trimming removed 6 bases from V and 7 bases from J; junction bases left unmatched: 11. The CDR3 covers 15 residues. The CDR3 reads CASRAWDSLGEKLFF. In DNA form, the CDR3 reads TGTGCCAGCAGGGCATGGGACAGCCTGGGTGAAAAACTGTTTTTT.

The gene calls are TRBV20-1 and TRBJ1-5; tentatively, D is TRBD1 (6 bases). This CDR3 has 13 residues. V shed 3 bases and J shed 4 bases, with 10 bases lying between them. Germline V gene data show CDR1 as DFQATT and CDR2 as SNEGSKA (reference sequence). The CDR3 DNA reads TGCAGTGCTAGTGCAGGGGTAAATCAGCCCCAGCATTTT. It encodes CSASAGVNQPQHF.

This sequence joins TRBV5-1 and TRBJ2-3, with 10 nucleotides matching TRBD2. Losses at the gene ends were 4 bases for V and 0 bases for J; bases not matched to a gene: 5. Germline assignment: CDR1 SGHRS and CDR2 YFSETQ. CDR3 length: 16 residues. The DNA of the CDR3 is TGCGCCAGCAGCCAAGGACTAGCGGCTAGCACAGATACGCAGTATTTT. Its protein is CASSQGLAASTDTQYF.

A word on this clone: Other DNA sequences in the same sample also yield this CDR3. The V and J genes are TRBV10-2 and TRBJ1-5; 7 bases match TRBD1. The germline CDR1 and CDR2 sequences are WSHSY and SAAADI. This CDR3 region has 13 residues. After removal of 0 bases from V and 7 bases from J, the junction contained 0 bases not matched to a gene. The CDR3 bases are TGCGCCAGCAGTGAGTCCAGGGGGCAGCCCCAGCATTTT. Translated: CASSESRGQPQHF.

CDR3 DNA: TGTGCCAGCAGCAAAGCTCTCAACGAGGGGGTGGACTATGGCTACACCTTC. It codes for CASSKALNEGVDYGYTF. V gene TRBV21-1 combines with J gene TRBJ1-2; the tabulated D call, TRBD1, remains unverified against the DNA. TRBV21-1 is classified as a pseudogene. There are 17 residues in the CDR3.

The V and J genes are TRBV28 and TRBJ1-2, with 7 positions matching TRBD1. V lost 5 bases, J lost 4 bases, and 7 bases stayed unmatched. Germline CDR1 and CDR2: MDHEN and SYDVKM. CDR3 size: 14 residues. CDR3 sequence reads: CASSPPGQSYGYTF. In DNA form, the CDR3 reads TGTGCCAGCAGTCCGCCGGGACAGTCCTATGGCTACACCTTC.

V usage is TRBV14 and J usage is TRBJ2-7; 7 bases are shared with TRBD2. J gave up 3 bases and V 3 bases, and 5 bases lay outside the gene matches. Per the germline V gene, CDR1 is SGHDN and CDR2 is FVKESK. This CDR3 contains 14 residues. For the CDR3, the DNA is TGTGCCAGCAGCCAGGGACTAATTGACTACGAGCAGTACTTC. It encodes CASSQGLIDYEQYF.

The chain carries TRBV7-9 and TRBJ2-7; 12 positions agree with TRBD1. The CDR3 spans 15 residues. V shed 5 bases, J shed 7 bases, and the junction held 9 bases outside the gene matches. From germline, CDR1 is SEHNR and CDR2 FQNEAQ (reference sequence). The CDR3 is CASSKTGQGAKEQYF. CDR3 coding DNA: TGTGCCAGCAGCAAAACGGGACAGGGGGCTAAAGAGCAGTACTTC.

The chain uses TRBV11-2 and TRBJ2-1, with a tentative D call TRBD2 (5 bases). The CDR3 has 14 amino acids. V lost 0 bases and J lost 9, with 12 bases in between. Germline CDR1 reads SGHAT; CDR2 reads FQNNGV. The CDR3, as DNA: TGTGCCAGCAGCTTAGATTCCCTAGGAGGTGAGCAGTTCTTC. Amino acids: CASSLDSLGGEQFF.

The chain employs TRBV6-5 and TRBJ1-5, with 7 bases matching TRBD1. CDR1 is MNHEY and CDR2 is SVGAGI in the germline V gene. The length of the CDR3 is 14 residues. J gave up 8 bases and V 7 bases, and 11 bases lay outside the gene matches. The chain's CDR3 is CASNIRGEVKPQHF. CDR3 nucleotide sequence: TGTGCCAGCAATATCAGGGGGGAGGTCAAGCCCCAGCATTTT.